This TCR beta chain was sequenced in a study of T-cell memory formation after mild COVID-19. 5'RACE with constant-segment primers built TCRalpha and TCRbeta cDNA libraries with UMIs. Each CDR3 protein gets one entry after TCRdb re-called the 5' RACE reads with MiXCR. Seen here are 350,000 to 500,000 distinct CDR3 sequences, about 20% observed once, and the top ten hold 20% to 25%. Note on this clonotype: Its matching antigen is unknown.

The CDR3 covers 14 residues. The germline V gene has CDR1 SGHTA and CDR2 FQGNSA. Trimming shortened V by 2 bases and J by 4 bases, and 12 bases separated the two germline ends. General study findings and limits: Contracting CD4+ clones sat mainly in CM and EM; CD8+ in EMRA.

The chain has TRBV7-2 and TRBJ2-7; D unclear. The receptor's source is a man younger than 35 who had mild COVID-19 (a few samples of this study predate the infection). Cell type and time point are not known. Sequencing was carried out using PBMCs or a T cell subset sorted from them (not recorded which). Here the CDR3 DNA reads TGTGCCAGCAGCTTAAATGGCTCTCCATACGAGCAGTACTTC. Translating gives CASSLNGSPYEQYF.